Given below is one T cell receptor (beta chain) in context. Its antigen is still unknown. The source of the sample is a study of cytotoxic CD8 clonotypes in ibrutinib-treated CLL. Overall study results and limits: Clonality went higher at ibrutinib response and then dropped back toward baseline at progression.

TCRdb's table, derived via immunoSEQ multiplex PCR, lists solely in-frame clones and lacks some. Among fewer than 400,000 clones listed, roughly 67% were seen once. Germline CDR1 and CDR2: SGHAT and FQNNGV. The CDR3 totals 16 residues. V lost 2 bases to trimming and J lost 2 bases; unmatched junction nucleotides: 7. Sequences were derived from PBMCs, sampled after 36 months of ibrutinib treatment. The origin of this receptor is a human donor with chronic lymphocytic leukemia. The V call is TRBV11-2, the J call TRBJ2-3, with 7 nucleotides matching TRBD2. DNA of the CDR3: TGTGCCAGCAGCTTACGCCCAGCGGGGACCACAGATACGCAGTATTTT. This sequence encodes CASSLRPAGTTDTQYF.